This T cell receptor (beta chain) comes out of a study of T cells after posttransplantation cyclophosphamide. The study's findings and limits: Donor CD8+ memory clones often dominated recipient blood repertoires at later times. Recipient CMV seropositivity and CMV reactivation strongly tracked TRB clonality. Tissue-infiltrating T cells from skin or gut overlapped little with blood T cells.

TCRdb keeps only in-frame clones here, not all; method: immunoSEQ multiplex PCR. Of 30,000 to 45,000 clones in the sample, around 80% were seen once. Regarding this clone: Its antigen remains unknown.

Busulfan-fludarabine conditioning, marrow transplant, and cyclophosphamide on days +3 and +4 were administered. The V and J ends lost 3 bases and 5 bases, in that order; junction bases with no gene match: 16. The CDR3 is 18 residues long. Germline V CDR1 and CDR2: SGDLS, YYNGEE. This specimen was CD4+ T cells sorted from blood, taken approximately 2,000 days after a stem cell transplant with posttransplant cyclophosphamide. This chain uses TRBV9 with TRBJ2-5; 10 bases map to TRBD2. The sequence was collected from a female patient aged 35-55 years who received an allogeneic stem cell transplant from a related donor, was CMV-positive, and had no GVHD. The graft donor may be the source of some T cells. The CDR3 nucleotides read TGTGCCAGCAGCGCCTTTGGAGGAAGCGGGGGGGCGAAGGAGACCCAGTACTTC. Residues: CASSAFGGSGGAKETQYF.